The 13 T cell receptor beta chains given below trace back to one sample, sequenced in a study of shared clonotypes between healthy human individuals (dated by TCRdb to about 2020). Libraries came from the immunoSEQ multiplex PCR assay. The source is immuneACCESS, and TCRdb retained only in-frame sequences with V and J called. Part of the clones is not carried over; for the studies checked, unresolved V genes explain less than half of this, and the remainder is unexplained. This sample is represented by around 430,000 clones; about four fifths of them were singletons. About 13% of the sample lies in the top ten. Input material: PBMCs. The receptor set was obtained from a woman aged 40-49 years in good health. Some clones in this sample may be carry-over from other donors' samples.

The rearrangement links TRBV9 to TRBJ1-2, with D hard to call. The ends were cut back, 5 bases at V and 5 bases at J, with 19 bases in the middle. Germline lookup yields CDR1 SGDLS and CDR2 YYNGEE. This CDR3 is built from 15 residues. DNA of the CDR3: TGTGCCAGCAGTGAAGCATCGACCGGCGGGTATGGCTACACCTTC. Amino acids: CASSEASTGGYGYTF.

This chain joins TRBV7-9 and TRBJ2-1; D may be TRBD2 (5 bases). This CDR3 is built from 15 residues. Germline-derived CDR1 and CDR2 are SEHNR and FQNEAQ (reference sequence). With 1 base removed from V and 5 bases from J, the gap between germline ends came to 12 bases. CDR3 in amino acids: CASSLDKSGNNEQFF. CDR3 DNA: TGTGCCAGCAGCTTAGATAAGAGCGGAAACAATGAGCAGTTCTTC.

The chain employs TRBV28 and TRBJ2-7; 7 bases fit TRBD2. This CDR3 has 16 residues. V lost 4 bases to trimming and J lost 2 bases; unmatched junction nucleotides: 11. Per germline, CDR1 MDHEN and CDR2 SYDVKM. The DNA of the CDR3 is TGTGCCAGCAGTTCCGTCGGGGAGGGGAGCGCCTACGAGCAGTACTTC. This translates into CASSSVGEGSAYEQYF.

The rearrangement uses TRBV27 and TRBJ2-1; 7 positions match TRBD2. Germline V CDR1 and CDR2: MNHEY, SMNVEV (reference sequence). J was trimmed by 2 bases and V by 5 bases; bases with no gene match: 3. CDR3 length: 14 amino acids. The chain's CDR3 is CASSSGMTYNEQFF. In DNA form, the CDR3 reads TGTGCCAGCAGTAGCGGGATGACCTACAATGAGCAGTTCTTC.

The chain couples TRBV5-1 to TRBJ1-2, with D possibly matching TRBD1 (5 bases). The germline gives CDR1 SGHRS, CDR2 YFSETQ. V dropped 0 bases and J dropped 1 base, with 13 bases sitting between them. The CDR3 is 16 amino acids. CDR3 protein: CASSLVGERDNYGYTF. The CDR3 coding sequence is TGCGCCAGCAGCTTGGTAGGGGAAAGGGATAACTATGGCTACACCTTC.

V usage is TRBV27 and J usage is TRBJ2-2; D uncertain. CDR3 size: 13 residues. The V and J ends lost 6 bases and 7 bases respectively, with 12 bases between them. Per the germline V gene, CDR1 is MNHEY and CDR2 is SMNVEV (reference sequence). For the CDR3, the DNA is TGTGCCAGCAGCCCCAGGCCGTTCGGGGAGCTGTTTTTT. This translates into CASSPRPFGELFF.

This clone is a singleton in its sample. This sequence joins TRBV19 and TRBJ1-2; weak D call: TRBD1 (5 bases). The germline V gene has CDR1 LNHDA and CDR2 SQIVND (reference sequence). Trimming took 3 bases from V and 2 from J, leaving 13 bases between them. This CDR3 has 15 residues. The CDR3 DNA follows: TGTGCCAGTAGTATCATGCGGGGCCAGAACTATGGCTACACCTTC. Translation: CASSIMRGQNYGYTF.

In regard to this clone: Other DNA sequences in this sample translate to the same CDR3. The chain employs TRBV7-2 and TRBJ1-5, with no clear D. There are 14 residues in the CDR3. Germline CDR1 is SGHTA and CDR2 is FQGNSA. V was cut by 3 bases and J by 6 bases, with 12 bases left in between. CDR3 region: CASSLEWVGQPQHF. CDR3 in DNA: TGTGCCAGCAGCTTGGAGTGGGTTGGTCAGCCCCAGCATTTT.

The count of this clone is one. An end of the junction does not agree with germline; a read error may underlie this. The chain joins TRBV7-8 to TRBJ1-4; D not resolved. The CDR3 covers 15 residues. The V gene's germline CDR1 is SGHVS and CDR2 FQNEAQ. In DNA form, the CDR3 reads TGTGCCAGCAGCCTAGCGCCCGGGAGGAAGGAAAAACTGTTTTTT. This sequence encodes CASSLAPGRKEKLFF.

This chain uses TRBV4-3 with TRBJ2-1; tentatively, D is TRBD2 (6 bases). Germline assignment: CDR1 LGHNA and CDR2 YSLEER. V gave up 3 bases and J gave up 4 bases, with 16 bases separating them. The CDR3 runs to 16 residues. The CDR3 protein is CASSQGLGGNYNEQFF. In DNA form, the CDR3 reads TGCGCCAGCAGCCAGGGGCTAGGAGGGAATTACAATGAGCAGTTCTTC.

The CDR3 DNA sequence: TGTGCCATCAGTGCGGGACAGGGATGGGGAACAGATACGCAGTATTTT. It is translated as CAISAGQGWGTDTQYF. The V call is TRBV10-3, the J call TRBJ2-3; 9 bases fit TRBD1. The CDR3 sequence is 16 residues long. V trimming: 4 bases; J trimming: 3 bases; junction bases outside the gene matches: 8. Germline values: CDR1 ENHRY, CDR2 SYGVKD.

The chain joins TRBV7-8 to TRBJ1-1; D gene uncertain. In germline, CDR1 is SGHVS, CDR2 FQNEAQ. The CDR3 spans 14 residues. V was clipped by 2 bases and J by 2 bases, with 9 bases between them. CDR3 region: CASSLPALNTEAFF. The CDR3, as DNA: TGTGCCAGCAGCTTACCAGCCCTCAACACTGAAGCTTTCTTT.

This chain links TRBV7-8 with TRBJ1-2; 9 bases line up with TRBD1. Germline V gives CDR1 SGHVS, CDR2 FQNEAQ. Trimming cost V 0 bases and J 2 bases; bases outside gene matches: 4. This CDR3 has 16 amino acids. As DNA, the CDR3 is TGTGCCAGCAGCTTAGCGGGACAGGGAGGCAACTATGGCTACACCTTC. It is translated as CASSLAGQGGNYGYTF.